Shown below are 26 T cell receptor beta chains from a single sample sequenced in a study of cytomegalovirus exposure and HLA in healthy donors. Primers included in the PCR were 60 Vbeta and 13 Jbeta primers. Generated by immunoSEQ multiplex PCR, the TCRdb table keeps only in-frame clones and is missing some. Of fewer than 350,000 clones detected, about 90% appear once; the ten largest clones hold roughly 2.1%. Material for sequencing was PBMCs. The receptors shown here come from a woman between 18 and 30 years old in good health and CMV-seronegative.

The chain uses TRBV6-5 and TRBJ1-2; D might be TRBD1 (6 bases). CDR1 MNHEY and CDR2 SVGAGI come from the germline V gene. CDR3 length: 14 residues. V lost 4 bases, J lost 12 bases, and 21 bases lay in between. This chain's CDR3 is CASSSVGGGPENTF. The CDR3 coding sequence is TGTGCCAGCAGTTCGGTGGGGGGGGGCCCTGAGAACACCTTC.

There are a few counts of this clone. This chain connects TRBV4-1 to TRBJ1-6; 7 bases fit TRBD1. Germline-derived CDR1 and CDR2 are MGHRA and YSYEKL. J gave up 6 bases and V 2 bases, and 4 bases lay outside the gene matches. The length of the CDR3 is 15 residues. CDR3 coding DNA: TGCGCCAGCAGCCAACCTCGACAGGGTAATTCACCCCTCCACTTT. Translating it yields CASSQPRQGNSPLHF.

The chain uses TRBV6-6 and TRBJ2-1, with D unresolved. There are 12 residues in the CDR3. The V end lost 7 bases, the J end lost 9 bases, and 13 bases lay between the germline ends. Germline lookup yields CDR1 MNHNY and CDR2 SVGAGI (reference sequence). CDR3 bases: TGTGCCAGCACCCCGAGGTTCGGTGAGCAGTTCTTC. Amino acids: CASTPRFGEQFF.

The chain joins TRBV5-1 to TRBJ2-7, with 12 bases matching TRBD1. After removal of 6 bases from V and 6 bases from J, the junction contained 7 bases not matched to a gene. The CDR3 has 14 residues. The germline gives CDR1 SGHRS, CDR2 YFSETQ. Here the CDR3 reads CASTNRDRGREQYF. The CDR3 DNA is TGCGCCAGCACCAACCGGGACAGGGGGCGCGAGCAGTACTTC.

The gene calls are TRBV6-5 and TRBJ1-3, with TRBD1 matching over 7 bases. This CDR3 comprises 14 residues. CDR1 is MNHEY and CDR2 is SVGAGI in the germline V gene. With V trimmed by 2 bases and J by 7 bases, 5 bases remained unmatched. The CDR3 coding sequence is TGTGCCAGCAGTTACAAAGGGGGCAAGAACACCATATATTTT. Its translation is CASSYKGGKNTIYF.

J is TRBJ1-2 and V is TRBV2, with D tentatively TRBD1 (6 bases). This CDR3 is built from 12 residues. CDR1 and CDR2 (germline): SNHLY, FYNNEI. Trimming left V 9 bases short and J 3 bases short, with 11 bases between. CDR3 sequence: CASTGYDYGYTF. CDR3 bases: TGTGCCAGTACAGGGTATGACTATGGCTACACCTTC.

V and J are TRBV2 and TRBJ1-1; 10 nucleotides align to TRBD1. The CDR3 contains 14 residues. Germline lookup yields CDR1 SNHLY and CDR2 FYNNEI. After removal of 10 bases from V and 6 bases from J, the junction contained 11 bases not matched to a gene. CDR3 coding DNA: TGTGCCACCCCATCCGGGACAGGGGTTTCTGAAGCTTTCTTT. Protein product: CATPSGTGVSEAFF.

This sequence joins TRBV9 and TRBJ1-1, with unresolved D. CDR3 size: 13 residues. V lost 4 bases and J lost 7, with 14 bases in between. CDR1 is SGDLS and CDR2 is YYNGEE in the germline V gene. The CDR3 is CASSSVPGLEAFF. The DNA of the CDR3 is TGTGCCAGCAGCTCGGTGCCTGGGCTTGAAGCTTTCTTT.

The rearrangement links TRBV29-1 to TRBJ1-2; 10 nucleotides agree with TRBD1. The CDR3 loop spans 14 amino acids. After removal of 6 bases from V and 6 bases from J, the junction contained 10 bases not matched to a gene. CDR1 and CDR2 from the germline V gene are SQVTM and ANQGSEA. In DNA form, the CDR3 reads TGCAGCGTCCAAAGGGACAGGGGAAAGGATGGCTACACCTTC. Amino acids: CSVQRDRGKDGYTF.

The genes are TRBV4-1 and TRBJ2-1; D gene ambiguous. Trimming cost V 3 bases and J 0 bases, with 3 bases left between them. Germline lookup yields CDR1 MGHRA and CDR2 YSYEKL. The CDR3 has 13 amino acids. The CDR3 loop reads CASSQSSYNEQFF. The CDR3 DNA reads as TGCGCCAGCAGCCAGAGCTCCTACAATGAGCAGTTCTTC.

The rearrangement links TRBV11-3 to TRBJ2-7; D possibly corresponds to TRBD1 (5 bases). Per the germline V gene, CDR1 is SGHNT and CDR2 is YENEEA. The CDR3 has 18 amino acids. The V end lost 3 bases, the J end lost 0 bases, and 21 bases lay between the germline ends. The CDR3 nucleotides are TGTGCCAGCAGCTTTATTAGGGGCCAGCATTTCCGCTCCTACGAGCAGTACTTC. It is translated as CASSFIRGQHFRSYEQYF. Using reference TRBV11-3 and TRBJ2-7 for the parts outside the CDR3, the full variable domain is EAGVVQSPRYKIIEKKQPVAFWCNPISGHNTLYWYLQNLGQGPELLIRYENEEAVDDSQLPKDRFSAERLKGVDSTLKIQPAELGDSAVYLCASSFIRGQHFRSYEQYFGPGTRLTVT.

This chain connects TRBV6-5 to TRBJ2-1; maybe TRBD1 (6 bases). This CDR3 has 15 amino acids. Looked up from germline, CDR1 is MNHEY and CDR2 is SVGAGI. V was shortened by 5 bases and J by 5 bases, with 16 bases between the two germline ends. CDR3 sequence reads: CASSKDSDFDNEQFF. DNA of the CDR3: TGTGCCAGCAGTAAGGACAGTGATTTCGACAATGAGCAGTTCTTC.

This clone was counted a single time. V is TRBV4-1 and J is TRBJ1-2; no definite D call. Trimming stripped 1 base from V and 4 bases from J, with 7 bases between. The CDR3 consists of 13 residues. Per the germline V gene, CDR1 is MGHRA and CDR2 is YSYEKL. The DNA of the CDR3 is TGCGCCAGCAGCCAAGGGGCGAGCTATGGCTACACCTTC. Translated, it gives CASSQGASYGYTF.

This chain links TRBV6-1 with TRBJ1-1, with 7 nucleotides matching TRBD1. V shed 6 bases and J 7 bases; nucleotides not matched to a gene: 5. Germline CDR1 is MNHNS and CDR2 is SASEGT. This CDR3 has 12 amino acids. CDR3 loop: CASRFGDSEAFF. The CDR3 DNA is TGTGCCAGCAGATTTGGGGACAGTGAAGCTTTCTTT.

This chain connects TRBV19 to TRBJ2-7, with D possibly matching TRBD2 (5 bases). The germline V gene encodes CDR1 LNHDA and CDR2 SQIVND (reference sequence). The CDR3 consists of 16 residues. The V end was cut by 4 bases, the J end by 3 bases, with 19 bases between. Here the CDR3 reads CASSSLAGSHIYEQYF. The CDR3 DNA reads as TGTGCCAGTAGTAGCCTAGCTGGGTCCCACATCTACGAGCAGTACTTC. Full variable domain (missing parts from reference TRBV19 and TRBJ2-7): DGGITQSPKYLFRKEGQNVTLSCEQNLNHDAMYWYRQDPGQGLRLIYYSQIVNDFQKGDIAEGYSVSREKKESFPLTVTSAQKNPTAFYLCASSSLAGSHIYEQYFGPGTRLTVT.

The rearrangement uses TRBV5-1 and TRBJ2-5; D unclear. Trimming took 0 bases from V and 4 from J, leaving 10 bases between them. CDR1 and CDR2 (germline): SGHRS, YFSETQ. The CDR3 has 14 amino acids. The CDR3 nucleotides read TGCGCCAGCAGCTTGGGGCCGATCCCAGAGACCCAGTACTTC. It specifies CASSLGPIPETQYF.

J is TRBJ2-3 and V is TRBV10-3; 12 bases align to TRBD1. The J segment lost 4 bases and the V segment lost 5 bases, leaving 4 bases of the junction unmatched. Germline V gives CDR1 ENHRY, CDR2 SYGVKD. This CDR3 has 15 residues. CDR3 region: CAISRDRGLADTQYF. The CDR3 DNA reads as TGTGCCATCAGTAGGGACAGGGGGCTCGCAGATACGCAGTATTTT.

The V gene is TRBV27, the J gene TRBJ1-5, with D perhaps matching TRBD1 (6 bases). This CDR3 comprises 12 residues. V was shortened by 8 bases and J by 6 bases, with 11 bases between the two germline ends. Germline V gene lookup returns CDR1 MNHEY and CDR2 SMNVEV (reference sequence). CDR3 region: CASRQGLQPQHF. In DNA form, the CDR3 reads TGTGCCAGCCGTCAGGGGCTTCAGCCCCAGCATTTT.

This clone appeared a single time. V usage is TRBV9 and J usage is TRBJ1-6, with D uncertain. V was cut by 0 bases and J by 5 bases, with 15 bases left in between. This CDR3 has 17 residues. In germline, CDR1 is SGDLS, CDR2 YYNGEE. CDR3 amino acids: CASSVALGFSDNSPLHF. The CDR3 DNA is TGTGCCAGCAGCGTAGCTTTAGGGTTTAGCGATAATTCACCCCTCCACTTT.

V usage is TRBV7-8 and J usage is TRBJ2-5; 7 bases line up with TRBD2. CDR3 length equals 16 residues. Losses at the gene ends were 2 bases for V and 9 bases for J; bases not matched to a gene: 15. Germline V gives CDR1 SGHVS, CDR2 FQNEAQ. The CDR3, as DNA: TGTGCCAGCAGCTTATCGGTGCGGGGGTATATCGGGGCCCAGTACTTC. This translates into CASSLSVRGYIGAQYF.

The chain couples TRBV7-2 to TRBJ2-1, with 9 nucleotides matching TRBD2. The CDR3 spans 14 residues. Per germline, CDR1 SGHTA and CDR2 FQGNSA. Germline trimming cut 3 bases from V and 7 bases from J; bases unmatched to any gene: 4. CDR3 loop: CASSFSGGVNEQFF. In DNA, the CDR3 is TGTGCCAGCAGCTTTAGCGGGGGCGTTAATGAGCAGTTCTTC.

J is TRBJ2-2 and V is TRBV5-1, with 7 nucleotides matching TRBD1. The CDR3 runs 15 residues. V lost 4 bases to trimming and J lost 5 bases; unmatched junction nucleotides: 8. The V gene's germline CDR1 is SGHRS and CDR2 YFSETQ. The CDR3 DNA sequence: TGCGCCAGCAGCGCGACAGGGATGGGAACCGGGGAGCTGTTTTTT. Translation gives CASSATGMGTGELFF.

This chain connects TRBV11-2 to TRBJ2-1; TRBD2 matches at 9 bases. Germline trimming cut 2 bases from V and 8 bases from J; bases unmatched to any gene: 7. CDR1 is SGHAT, CDR2 FQNNGV, per germline. CDR3 length equals 15 residues. CDR3: CASSLSRGGGYEQFF. The CDR3 nucleotides are TGTGCCAGCAGCTTATCGCGGGGGGGAGGGTATGAGCAGTTCTTC.

The chain couples TRBV4-2 to TRBJ1-1; no definite D call. With 0 bases removed from V and 0 bases from J, the gap between germline ends came to 8 bases. The CDR3 runs 15 residues. The germline V gene encodes CDR1 LGHNA and CDR2 YNFKEQ. The CDR3 region is CASSQDPGMNTEAFF. DNA of the CDR3: TGTGCCAGCAGCCAAGATCCGGGGATGAACACTGAAGCTTTCTTT.

The chain carries TRBV6-6 and TRBJ2-5; D might be TRBD2 (5 bases). Trimming cost V 10 bases and J 2 bases, with 20 bases left between them. This CDR3 spans 15 amino acids. Germline V CDR1 and CDR2: MNHNY, SVGAGI (reference sequence). The CDR3 nucleotides read TGTGCCACCTCCCGTACTAGGTTCCCGCAAGAGACCCAGTACTTC. Translated, it gives CATSRTRFPQETQYF.

Comments on this clone: At one boundary the junction diverges from the germline segment, which might be a read error. This chain joins TRBV7-9 and TRBJ2-2; 7 nucleotides agree with TRBD1. The CDR3 covers 15 residues. Germline V gene sequence: CDR1 SEHNR, CDR2 FQNEAQ (reference sequence). CDR3 nucleotide sequence: TGTTCCAGCAGCTGGGAGACAGGGATATCCGGGGAGCTGTTTTTT. This encodes CSSSWETGISGELFF.